This entry lists 7 T cell receptor beta chains sequenced from one sample in a study of OX40 agonist ivuxolimab in advanced cancers. Libraries were built with the immunoSEQ multiplex PCR assay. The immuneACCESS repertoire file appears here via TCRdb, limited to in-frame rearrangements. These files lack a portion of the clones; in checked studies, under half of the deficit traces to unresolved V genes, and the cause of the others is not known. The sample table holds approximately 35,000 clones, of which approximately 80% were seen once. The ten largest clonotypes hold around 18% of the sample. Sequences were derived from CD4+ or CD8+ T cells sorted from blood, sampled in a trial of the OX40 agonist ivuxolimab. The source is an adult with an advanced solid tumor such as melanoma, head and neck, liver or kidney cancer.

The J gene is TRBJ1-1, the V gene TRBV6-1, with 12 bases fitting TRBD1. The CDR3 runs to 16 residues. From germline, CDR1 is MNHNS and CDR2 SASEGT. The V gene end was trimmed by 2 bases and the J gene end by 2 bases; junction bases not matched to a gene: 3. The CDR3 bases are TGTGCCAGCAGTGAAAGGGACAGGGGGCATAACACTGAAGCTTTCTTT. Its protein is CASSERDRGHNTEAFF.

V and J are TRBV28 and TRBJ2-1; D assignment may be TRBD1 or TRBD2 (6 bases each). With 9 bases removed from V and 3 bases from J, the gap between germline ends came to 18 bases. CDR3 length equals 15 residues. Germline V gives CDR1 MDHEN, CDR2 SYDVKM. The CDR3 protein is CASGGRLRGYNEQFF. Here the CDR3 DNA reads TGTGCCAGTGGGGGGCGACTGAGGGGCTACAATGAGCAGTTCTTC.

V and J are TRBV4-2 and TRBJ2-1; a weak D match, TRBD2 (5 bases). Trimming left V 0 bases short and J 0 bases short, with 15 bases between. CDR1 and CDR2 from the germline V gene are LGHNA and YNFKEQ. This CDR3 has 18 residues. This CDR3 reads CASSQDPPTSFSYNEQFF. The CDR3 DNA reads as TGTGCCAGCAGCCAAGACCCTCCAACTAGTTTCTCCTACAATGAGCAGTTCTTC.

The chain uses TRBV4-1 and TRBJ2-4, with no clear D. Looked up from germline, CDR1 is MGHRA and CDR2 is YSYEKL. The CDR3 covers 14 residues. Trimming removed 0 bases from V and 5 bases from J, with 8 bases in between. The CDR3 spells CASSQERTENIQYF. The DNA for the CDR3 is TGCGCCAGCAGCCAAGAGCGGACGGAAAACATTCAGTACTTC.

The genes are TRBV2 and TRBJ2-7, with D perhaps matching TRBD1 or TRBD2 (5 bases each). This CDR3 is built from 14 residues. Per the germline V gene, CDR1 is SNHLY and CDR2 is FYNNEI. Trimming shortened V by 7 bases and J by 0 bases, and 13 bases separated the two germline ends. CDR3 amino acids: CASTEGYSSYEQYF. CDR3 DNA: TGTGCCAGCACCGAGGGGTACTCCTCCTACGAGCAGTACTTC.

The chain employs TRBV19 and TRBJ2-3, with D perhaps TRBD2 (6 bases). Trimming took off 8 bases at V and 2 bases at J, with 8 bases between the two ends. The CDR3 runs to 12 residues. The germline V gene encodes CDR1 LNHDA and CDR2 SQIVND (reference sequence). The CDR3 loop is CASRGNTDTQYF. In DNA form, the CDR3 reads TGTGCCAGTCGCGGGAACACAGATACGCAGTATTTT.

This chain links TRBV9 with TRBJ1-4; unclear D gene. The V end was cut by 2 bases, the J end by 6 bases, with 2 bases between. This CDR3 region has 11 residues. CDR1 is SGDLS, CDR2 YYNGEE, per germline. The CDR3 is CASSVDEKLFF. The CDR3 nucleotides are TGTGCCAGCAGCGTGGATGAAAAACTGTTTTTT.